A single sample is the source of the 6 T cell receptor beta chains below, sequenced in a study of somatic mutations in cytotoxic T cells in rheumatoid arthritis (dated by TCRdb to 2015 to 2018). Library preparation was by the immunoSEQ multiplex PCR assay. Not all clones reach the TCRdb copy of this immuneACCESS table, which keeps in-frame sequences only. Checked studies attribute under half of the gap to unresolved V genes and leave the rest unexplained. This sample has 9,400 or so clones in its table, and 75% of those were observed once. The ten largest clones add up to 30% to 45% of the sample. Sequences were obtained from CD8+ T cells sorted from blood. The source is a woman aged 45 to 65 in good health.

V is TRBV28 and J is TRBJ2-3; the match to TRBD2 covers 12 bases. After removal of 2 bases from V and 0 bases from J, the junction contained 0 bases not matched to a gene. The CDR3 contains 16 residues. Germline V lookup: CDR1 MDHEN, CDR2 SYDVKM. CDR3 DNA: TGTGCCAGCAGTTTAACTAGCGGGGGGAGCACAGATACGCAGTATTTT. Amino acid sequence: CASSLTSGGSTDTQYF.

The CDR3 here is CASSVVGQGGGYTF. CDR3 in DNA: TGTGCCAGCAGCGTAGTGGGACAGGGGGGCGGCTACACCTTC. The rearrangement links TRBV9 to TRBJ1-2, with 11 nucleotides matching TRBD1. The V gene's germline CDR1 is SGDLS and CDR2 YYNGEE. The CDR3 loop spans 14 amino acids. V lost 0 bases, J lost 8 bases, and 3 bases stayed unmatched.

This chain links TRBV18 with TRBJ1-2; tentative D call: TRBD1 (5 bases). This CDR3 contains 15 residues. The V end was cut by 6 bases, the J end by 3 bases, with 17 bases between. Germline V gives CDR1 KGHSH, CDR2 LQKENI. The CDR3 bases are TGTGCCAGCTCGCCTGACCGGCGGGGGTACTATGGCTACACCTTC. This gives the protein CASSPDRRGYYGYTF.

The chain couples TRBV27 to TRBJ2-1; D not certain. The CDR3 is 11 residues long. Germline loops: CDR1 MNHEY, CDR2 SMNVEV (reference sequence). V lost 5 bases, J lost 4 bases, and 3 bases lay in between. The CDR3 DNA sequence: TGTGCCAGCAGTCAATACAATGAGCAGTTCTTC. Its translation is CASSQYNEQFF.

The chain is built from TRBV19 and TRBJ1-1, with D possibly being TRBD1 (5 bases). Trimming left V 6 bases short and J 1 base short, with 21 bases between. CDR1 and CDR2 (germline): LNHDA, SQIVND (reference sequence). This CDR3 region has 17 residues. CDR3 nucleotides: TGTGCCAGTAGCAGAATCCGGGACTCCAGTCGGAACACTGAAGCTTTCTTT. As protein: CASSRIRDSSRNTEAFF.

The chain joins TRBV13 to TRBJ2-1; 7 bases line up with TRBD2. The CDR3 runs 17 residues. The ends lost 2 bases at V and 0 bases at J; junction bases unmatched: 7. Germline V lookup: CDR1 PRHDT, CDR2 FYEKMQ (reference sequence). In nucleotides, the CDR3 is TGTGCCAGCAGCTTATCGATAGCGGGTAGCTCCTACAATGAGCAGTTCTTC. Its translation: CASSLSIAGSSYNEQFF.